These 6 T cell receptor beta chains share one sample of origin, sequenced in a study of shared clonotypes between healthy human individuals. Measured with immunoSEQ multiplex PCR; TCRdb has only the in-frame clones, and not every one. Among some 2,000,000 clones listed, approximately 96% were seen once. Source material: naive CD4+ T cells sorted from blood. As for subset: CD45RA+ positively selected. The receptors were sampled from a young man in good health.

The chain joins TRBV5-1 to TRBJ2-1; TRBD2 might be the D (7 bases). CDR1 is SGHRS, CDR2 YFSETQ, per germline. The germline V and J ends were trimmed by 0 bases and 8 bases, with 12 bases remaining between them. CDR3 length: 14 residues. This CDR3 reads CASSLDTGGYEQFF. CDR3 sequence (DNA): TGCGCCAGCAGCTTGGATACGGGGGGCTATGAGCAGTTCTTC.

The CDR3 DNA sequence: TGTGCCAGCAGTTACTCTGCAGCGGGGCAACAAAATGAGCAGTTCTTC. This gives the protein CASSYSAAGQQNEQFF. The chain combines TRBV6-6 with TRBJ2-1; 7 positions match TRBD2. The CDR3 extends over 16 amino acids. Per the germline V gene, CDR1 is MNHNY and CDR2 is SVGAGI (reference sequence). With 0 bases clipped from V and 7 bases from J, the junction kept 9 bases outside the gene matches.

The V call is TRBV9, the J call TRBJ1-1; D not resolved. The CDR3 is 15 residues long. V was clipped by 1 base and J by 7 bases, with 17 bases between them. Germline CDR1 is SGDLS and CDR2 is YYNGEE. CDR3 sequence: CASSVRATQPIEAFF. The DNA for the CDR3 is TGTGCCAGCAGCGTACGAGCAACACAGCCCATTGAAGCTTTCTTT.

V is TRBV9 and J is TRBJ1-3, with 8 bases identical to TRBD1. The CDR3 has 16 residues. The junction had 9 bases not matched to a gene; V was cut back by 3 bases and J by 4 bases. Germline V gene sequence: CDR1 SGDLS, CDR2 YYNGEE. Here the CDR3 DNA reads TGTGCCAGCAGCGGGCCGCAGGGGGCCGGGGGAAACACCATATATTTT. It yields the protein CASSGPQGAGGNTIYF.

The chain employs TRBV2 and TRBJ2-7; D not certain. The CDR3 runs to 11 residues. In germline, CDR1 is SNHLY, CDR2 FYNNEI. V lost 4 bases, J lost 5 bases, and 6 bases lay in between. The CDR3 DNA sequence: TGTGCCAGCAGTGTCTCGGACGAGCAGTACTTC. This sequence encodes CASSVSDEQYF.

V gene TRBV10-3 combines with J gene TRBJ2-3; either TRBD1 or TRBD2 may fit D (5 bases each). V shed 8 bases and J shed 4 bases, with 13 bases lying between them. Germline V lookup: CDR1 ENHRY, CDR2 SYGVKD. CDR3 size: 13 residues. The CDR3 nucleotides are TGTGCCATCTCCAGGGACGGGTCAGATACGCAGTATTTT. Its translation: CAISRDGSDTQYF.